This entry lists 8 T cell receptor beta chains sequenced from one sample in a study of blood T cell repertoires in COVID-19. Using immunoSEQ multiplex PCR, the repertoire was profiled, and TCRdb retains in-frame clones only, with some absent. The top ten hold around 0.92% of the sample, which has roughly 500,000 clones, 89% seen once. Sequenced: peripheral blood. These receptors all come from a man younger than 35 with COVID-19, enrolled during active disease.

A remark on this clone: The sample holds other DNA sequences that translate to the same CDR3. The chain recombines TRBV7-9 with TRBJ2-1; D might be TRBD2 (5 bases). The CDR3 has 13 amino acids. The germline V gene has CDR1 SEHNR and CDR2 FQNEAQ (reference sequence). The V end lost 2 bases, the J end lost 4 bases, and 6 bases lay between the germline ends. The CDR3 spells CASSLSGYNEQFF. As DNA, the CDR3 is TGTGCCAGCAGCTTATCGGGGTACAATGAGCAGTTCTTC. The full variable domain, completed using reference TRBV7-9 and TRBJ2-1, is DTGVSQNPRHKITKRGQNVTFRCDPISEHNRLYWYRQTLGQGPEFLTYFQNEAQLEKSRLLSDRFSAERPKGSFSTLEIQRTEQGDSAMYLCASSLSGYNEQFFGPGTRLTVL.

V usage is TRBV6-6 and J usage is TRBJ1-4; 9 bases line up with TRBD1. Germline V gene data show CDR1 as MNHNY and CDR2 as SVGAGI (reference sequence). The V gene end was trimmed by 6 bases and the J gene end by 5 bases; junction bases not matched to a gene: 4. CDR3 size: 14 residues. The chain's CDR3 is CASRGGTGNEKLFF. In DNA, the CDR3 is TGTGCCAGCAGAGGAGGGACAGGGAATGAAAAACTGTTTTTT.

This rearrangement joins TRBV9 to TRBJ1-1; no firm D call. CDR1 and CDR2 (germline): SGDLS, YYNGEE. The CDR3 runs to 13 residues. Trimming left V 4 bases short and J 7 bases short, with 14 bases between. The chain's CDR3 is CASSTGTGFEAFF. CDR3 DNA sequence: TGTGCCAGCAGCACCGGAACGGGATTTGAAGCTTTCTTT.

The chain employs TRBV6-5 and TRBJ2-5, with TRBD1 identical over 8 bases. CDR3 length: 15 residues. The germline V gene has CDR1 MNHEY and CDR2 SVGAGI. The trim removed 4 bases at V and 5 bases at J, leaving 9 bases unmatched. In DNA, the CDR3 is TGTGCCAGCAGTTCCCCAGGGGGCAGTTGGGAGACCCAGTACTTC. Protein product: CASSSPGGSWETQYF.

Notes on this clone: The sample carries other DNA sequences with the same CDR3. The V and J genes are TRBV5-8 and TRBJ1-5; D gene unclear. The CDR3 consists of 15 residues. Trimming removed 0 bases from V and 0 bases from J, with 7 bases in between. In germline, CDR1 is SGHTS, CDR2 YDEGEE. The CDR3 coding sequence is TGTGCCAGCAGCTTGGGGAGGCATAGCAATCAGCCCCAGCATTTT. It codes for CASSLGRHSNQPQHF.

In its sample, this clone was seen a few times. The V call is TRBV7-2, the J call TRBJ1-5; perhaps TRBD1 as D (6 bases). V lost 4 bases and J lost 6, with 10 bases in between. In germline, CDR1 is SGHTA, CDR2 FQGNSA. There are 13 residues in the CDR3. This chain's CDR3 is CASSSNRVQPQHF. CDR3 sequence (DNA): TGTGCCAGCAGCTCAAACAGGGTTCAGCCCCAGCATTTT.

The chain joins TRBV30 to TRBJ1-1; 7 bases match TRBD1. Germline CDR1 GTSNPN, CDR2 SVGIG (reference sequence). The V and J ends lost 0 bases and 5 bases, in that order; junction bases with no gene match: 6. CDR3 length: 14 amino acids. As DNA, the CDR3 is TGTGCCTGGAGTGTACAGGGGTTAAGGACTGAAGCTTTCTTT. Translating gives CAWSVQGLRTEAFF.

CDR3 sequence (DNA): TGCGCCAGCAGCCCAAAAGCCGGGACAGGGGCCGGGGAGCAGTACTTC. Translation gives CASSPKAGTGAGEQYF. V usage is TRBV5-1 and J usage is TRBJ2-7; the match to TRBD1 covers 10 bases. Germline trimming cut 4 bases from V and 7 bases from J; bases unmatched to any gene: 14. Germline CDR1 and CDR2: SGHRS and YFSETQ. The CDR3 length is 16 residues.